This T cell receptor beta chain is drawn from a study of CD4 T cells in relation to SARS-CoV-2 and coronaviruses. On the study more broadly: The HLA restriction of the shared crossreactive spike epitopes was mapped.

Naive or memory CD4+ cells were cultured 1:1 with T cell-depleted PBMCs plus CEF. Per the germline V gene, CDR1 is SGHAT and CDR2 is FQNNGV. V lost 5 bases to trimming and J lost 7 bases, with 18 bases between them. The CDR3 has 15 residues. The data were produced by immunoSEQ multiplex PCR, yet TCRdb's version contains in-frame clones alone and is incomplete. The sample carries about 41,000 clones, 84% recorded once. Findings and limits, study-wide: Culture-expanded clones reflect memory recall rather than primary priming during culture.

This clone was seen just once. Antigen: not known. The sequence derives from an adult with COVID-19. The V gene is TRBV11-2, the J gene TRBJ2-1; TRBD2 might be the D (5 bases). What was sequenced was naive CD4+ T cells from PBMCs, cultured in vitro. Subset noted: naive CD4+ T cells isolated by negative enrichment. The CDR3 loop is CASSPGLPRTNEQFF. The CDR3 DNA sequence: TGTGCCAGCAGCCCCGGACTCCCCCGGACGAATGAGCAGTTCTTC.